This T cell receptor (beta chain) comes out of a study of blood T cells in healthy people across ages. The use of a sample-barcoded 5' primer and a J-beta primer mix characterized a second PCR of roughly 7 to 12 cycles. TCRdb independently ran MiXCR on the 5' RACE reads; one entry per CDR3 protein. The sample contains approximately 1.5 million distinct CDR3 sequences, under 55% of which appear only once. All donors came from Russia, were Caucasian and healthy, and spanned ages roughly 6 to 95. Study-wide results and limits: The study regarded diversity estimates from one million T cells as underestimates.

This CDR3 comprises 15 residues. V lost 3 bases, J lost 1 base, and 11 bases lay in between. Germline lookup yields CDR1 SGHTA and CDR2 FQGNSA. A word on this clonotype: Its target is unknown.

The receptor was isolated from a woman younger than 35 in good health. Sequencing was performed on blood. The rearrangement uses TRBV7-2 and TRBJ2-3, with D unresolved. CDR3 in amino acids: CASSLMRRRTDTQYF. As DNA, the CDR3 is TGTGCCAGCAGCTTGATGAGAAGGCGCACAGATACGCAGTATTTT.